In its sample, the clone carrying this T cell receptor (beta chain) was seen a few times. Its specificity is not known. The data were obtained in a study of cytomegalovirus exposure and HLA in healthy donors. Both 60 Vbeta primers and 13 Jbeta primers went into the PCR. Assay used: immunoSEQ multiplex PCR; TCRdb lists only in-frame clones, some missing. The repertoire consists of about 120,000 clones, with 80% occurring once and the leading ten covering around 3.3%. Donors had nominal health at sampling but likely had unrecorded immune exposures. Study-level results: The authors excluded some V segments, including TRBV6-2 and TRBV6-3, as indistinguishable.

This CDR3 contains 14 residues. Germline CDR1 and CDR2: MNHNY and SVGAGI (reference sequence). The V gene lost 6 bases and the J gene lost 7 bases, with 18 bases spanning the gap. V gene TRBV6-6 combines with J gene TRBJ1-1, with D tentatively TRBD1 (6 bases). This clonotype was sampled from a male donor in good health and CMV-seronegative. Sequenced sample: PBMCs. The CDR3 loop reads CASRPTTGLHEAFF. The CDR3 region has the DNA TGTGCCAGCAGACCCACTACAGGGTTGCATGAAGCTTTCTTT.